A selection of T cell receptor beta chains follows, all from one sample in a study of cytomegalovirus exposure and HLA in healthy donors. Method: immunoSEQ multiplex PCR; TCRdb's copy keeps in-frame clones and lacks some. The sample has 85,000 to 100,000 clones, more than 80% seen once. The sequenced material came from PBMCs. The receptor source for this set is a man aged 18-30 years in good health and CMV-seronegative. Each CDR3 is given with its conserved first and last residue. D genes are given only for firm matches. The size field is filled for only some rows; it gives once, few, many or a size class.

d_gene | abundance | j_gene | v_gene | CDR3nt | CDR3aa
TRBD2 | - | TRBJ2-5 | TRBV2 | TGTGCCAGCAGAGAGCGGGAGTCAGAGACCCAGTACTTC | CASRERESETQYF
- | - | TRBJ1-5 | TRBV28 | TGTGCCAGCAGTGAGAGCAATCAGCCCCAGCATTTT | CASSESNQPQHF
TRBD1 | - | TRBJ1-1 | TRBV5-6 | TGTGCCAGCAGCTTACAGGGGGCGGGGGCTTTCTTT | CASSLQGAGAFF
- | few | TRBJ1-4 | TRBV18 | TGTGCCAGCTCACCAGGTGCGGGGAATGAAAAACTGTTTTTT | CASSPGAGNEKLFF
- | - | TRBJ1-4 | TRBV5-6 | TGTGCCAGCAGCTTGACGGCGGCGAAAGGTGGACTGTTTTTT | CASSLTAAKGGLFF
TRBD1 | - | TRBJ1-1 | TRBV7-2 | TGTGCCAGCAGCAGATCTGGGGGACAGGGGTTGGACACTGAAGCTTTCTTT | CASSRSGGQGLDTEAFF
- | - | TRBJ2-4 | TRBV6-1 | TGTGCCAGCAGTGAAATGGCAGGGGAGCCCAAAAACATTCAGTACTTC | CASSEMAGEPKNIQYF
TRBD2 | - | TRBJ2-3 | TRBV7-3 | TGTGCCAGCAGACGTGGGGGGCTAGCGGGTCACACAGATACGCAGTATTTT | CASRRGGLAGHTDTQYF
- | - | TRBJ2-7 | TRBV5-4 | TGTGCCAGCAGCCCAGGGGACTACCCGTTTGAGCAGTACTTC | CASSPGDYPFEQYF
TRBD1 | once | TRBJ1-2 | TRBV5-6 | TGTGCCAGCAGCCGTACCACCGGACAGGGAGGTGGCTACACCTTC | CASSRTTGQGGGYTF
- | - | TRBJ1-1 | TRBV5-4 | TGTGCCAGCAGCCTTCAGGGGAACACTGAAGCTTTCTTT | CASSLQGNTEAFF
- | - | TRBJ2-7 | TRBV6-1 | TGTGCCAGCGCGGGGGCCTCATTGGGCGAGCAGTACTTC | CASAGASLGEQYF
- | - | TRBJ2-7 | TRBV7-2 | TGTGCCAGCAGCCCACGAGGGAACTACGAGCAGTACTTC | CASSPRGNYEQYF
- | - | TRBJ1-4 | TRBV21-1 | TGTGCCAGAGAGACAGATTTCAGAATTACAACTAATGAAAAACTGTTTTTT | CARETDFRITTNEKLFF
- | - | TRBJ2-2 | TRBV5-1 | TGCGCCAGCAGACTACAAGCCGGGGAGCTGTTTTTT | CASRLQAGELFF
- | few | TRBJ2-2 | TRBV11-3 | TGTGCCAGCAGCCGAAACAGGGTGAACACCGGGGAGCTGTTTTTT | CASSRNRVNTGELFF
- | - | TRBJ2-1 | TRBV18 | TGTGCCAGCTCACTCCGACCCCCACAGGGTCAGAATGAGCAGTTCTTC | CASSLRPPQGQNEQFF
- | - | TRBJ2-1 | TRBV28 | TGTGCCAGCAGCCCCGGGACTGCCTACAATGAGCAGTTCTTC | CASSPGTAYNEQFF
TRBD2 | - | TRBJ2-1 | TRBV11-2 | TGTGCCAGCACCTGGACTAGTGGGATCAATGAGCAGTTCTTC | CASTWTSGINEQFF
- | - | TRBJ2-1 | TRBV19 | TGTGCCAGTAGTACCATTCATGAGCAGTTCTTC | CASSTIHEQFF
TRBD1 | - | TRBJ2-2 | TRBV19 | TGTGCCAGTGGGAAGACAGGGGGCGTCCTAAACACCGGGGAGCTGTTTTTT | CASGKTGGVLNTGELFF
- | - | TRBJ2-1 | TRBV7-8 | TGTGCCAGCAGCTTAATGGCAGGGCCCTCCTACAATGAGCAGTTCTTC | CASSLMAGPSYNEQFF
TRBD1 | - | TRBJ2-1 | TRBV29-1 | TGCAGCGTGGCCGGGACAGGGGTAGAGCGTGAGCAGTTCTTC | CSVAGTGVEREQFF
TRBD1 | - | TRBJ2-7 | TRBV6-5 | TGTGCCAGCAGTGTACACAGGGGTCCCAACGAGCAGTACTTC | CASSVHRGPNEQYF
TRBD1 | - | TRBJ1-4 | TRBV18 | TGTGCCAGCTCACCGACAGGGCTAACTAATGAAAAACTGTTTTTT | CASSPTGLTNEKLFF
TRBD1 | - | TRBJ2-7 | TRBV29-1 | TGCAGCGTCGGGATGCCGGGACAGGGGCACTACGAGCAGTACTTC | CSVGMPGQGHYEQYF